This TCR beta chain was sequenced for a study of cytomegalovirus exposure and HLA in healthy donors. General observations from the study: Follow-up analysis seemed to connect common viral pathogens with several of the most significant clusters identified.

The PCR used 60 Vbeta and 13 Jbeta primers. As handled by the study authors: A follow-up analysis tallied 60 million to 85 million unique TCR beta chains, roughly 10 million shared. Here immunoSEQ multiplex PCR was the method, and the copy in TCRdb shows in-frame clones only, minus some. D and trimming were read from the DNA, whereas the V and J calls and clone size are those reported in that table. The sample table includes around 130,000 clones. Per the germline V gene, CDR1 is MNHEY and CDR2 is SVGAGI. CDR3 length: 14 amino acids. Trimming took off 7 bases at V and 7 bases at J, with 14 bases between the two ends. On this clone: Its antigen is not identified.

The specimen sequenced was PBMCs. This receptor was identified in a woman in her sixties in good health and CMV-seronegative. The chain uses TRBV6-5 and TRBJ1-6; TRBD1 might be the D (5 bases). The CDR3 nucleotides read TGTGCCAGCACCAACGGGGGGGGGAATTCACCCCTCCACTTT. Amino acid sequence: CASTNGGGNSPLHF.